A selection of T cell receptor beta chains follows, all from one sample in a study of lymphopenia after photon versus proton radiotherapy. This table comes from immunoSEQ multiplex PCR, and its TCRdb copy is limited to in-frame clones, with some not included. The sample records fewer than 25,000 clones, around 90% being singletons. This sample comprised peripheral blood, obtained from a patient treated with proton-based radiotherapy. These receptors came from a woman aged 65 to 85 with pancreatic cancer. Some clones in this sample may be carry-over from other donors' samples. CDR3s include the opening cysteine and the closing phenylalanine or tryptophan. Clone size is not always given. Where it is, it says once, few, many or a class for expanded clones.

CDR3 length	clone size	V gene	J gene	CDR3 protein
12	NA	TRBV19	TRBJ1-1	CASRNTGTEAFF
16	NA	TRBV19	TRBJ1-1	CASSIGGDRGRTEAFF
14	NA	TRBV6-5	TRBJ2-3	CACRRGLVTDTQYF
16	NA	TRBV2	TRBJ2-5	CASIAGLAGPAETQYF
15	once	TRBV12-5	TRBJ1-3	CASGTGESSGNTIYF
16	once	TRBV5-4	TRBJ1-3	CASSGVSGTVGNTIYF
11	NA	TRBV10-2	TRBJ2-4	CASSWDRNQYF
14	NA	TRBV28	TRBJ2-7	CASSLGGPPYEQYF
16	NA	TRBV7-9	TRBJ2-3	CASSLGAAGGDDTQYF
13	NA	TRBV6-5	TRBJ2-3	CASGDVGSDTQYF
16	NA	TRBV25-1	TRBJ2-2	CASSESSEGSTGELFF
17	NA	TRBV7-3	TRBJ2-2	CASSLTSGKAQAGELFF
14	NA	TRBV5-1	TRBJ2-1	CASSTERGYNEQFF
15	NA	TRBV4-3	TRBJ1-4	CASSTHRVGNEKLFF
14	NA	TRBV6-5	TRBJ2-1	CASSYSGVAREQFF
15	NA	TRBV5-1	TRBJ2-6	CASSLEGYGANVLTF
12	NA	TRBV5-6	TRBJ1-2	CASSATDYGYTF
15	NA	TRBV7-2	TRBJ1-2	CASSLGAQGNYGYTF
15	NA	TRBV18	TRBJ1-5	CASSPPGPQNQPQHF
13	NA	TRBV29-1	TRBJ1-2	CSVEQQGVYGYTF
14	NA	TRBV5-4	TRBJ2-1	CASSQGQGYNEQFF
15	NA	TRBV4-3	TRBJ2-3	CASSLRAFSTDTQYF
14	NA	TRBV30	TRBJ1-5	CAWSDGFSNQPQHF
15	NA	TRBV7-6	TRBJ2-2	CASSRGTANTGELFF